Each of the 2 T cell receptor beta chains below was sequenced from the same sample in a study of technical replicates of blood from a few donors (TCRdb year 2017). The library was generated by the immunoSEQ multiplex PCR assay. Drawn from immuneACCESS, this table holds only the in-frame rearrangements with V and J called that TCRdb kept. Clones are partly lost; checked studies trace under half to an unresolved V gene and leave the rest unexplained. This sample gives about 62,000 clones in total; roughly 98% of them show up just once. Over 0.15% of the sample rests with the top ten. Sequencing used T cells isolated from PBMCs. Receptors originate from a human donor in good health.

CDR3: CASSVENSYEQYF. The CDR3 DNA sequence: TGCGCCAGCAGCGTAGAAAACTCCTACGAGCAGTACTTC. This chain links TRBV5-1 with TRBJ2-7; no clear D. The germline CDR1 and CDR2 sequences are SGHRS and YFSETQ. This CDR3 has 13 amino acids. V lost 4 bases to trimming and J lost 0 bases, with 8 bases between them. Looking up the rest from reference TRBV5-1 and TRBJ2-7 gives the full variable domain: KAGVTQTPRYLIKTRGQQVTLSCSPISGHRSVSWYQQTPGQGLQFLFEYFSETQRNKGNFPGRFSGRQFSNSRSEMNVSTLELGDSALYLCASSVENSYEQYFGPGTRLTVT.

The V gene is TRBV19, the J gene TRBJ2-3, with unresolved D. The CDR3 spans 12 residues. Germline CDR1 LNHDA, CDR2 SQIVND (reference sequence). The ends were cut back, 2 bases at V and 11 bases at J, with 11 bases in the middle. CDR3 DNA: TGTGCCAGTAGTATACCCCGAGCACGGCAGTATTTT. Translation: CASSIPRARQYF.